The 25 T cell receptor beta chains below come from one sample, sequenced in a study of blood T cell repertoires in COVID-19. The data were produced by immunoSEQ multiplex PCR, yet TCRdb's version contains in-frame clones alone and is incomplete. In the table there are approximately 350,000 clones, 70% to 90% of which are singletons. The sequencing input was peripheral blood. These receptors were obtained from a woman aged 25 to 39 with COVID-19, enrolled during active disease.

The J gene is TRBJ2-2, the V gene TRBV9, with D possibly matching TRBD2 (5 bases). The CDR3 is 17 residues long. The germline CDR1 and CDR2 sequences are SGDLS and YYNGEE. Trimming removed 0 bases at V and 1 base at J, with 13 bases between. The CDR3 loop reads CASSVEGVGGNTGELFF. The CDR3 region has the DNA TGTGCCAGCAGCGTAGAAGGTGTTGGAGGGAACACCGGGGAGCTGTTTTTT.

A few counts support this clone. The gene calls are TRBV4-2 and TRBJ1-3; D is undetermined. Between the trimmed V and J ends, which lost 4 bases and 0 bases, there was a span of 13 bases. The CDR3 length is 16 residues. Germline values: CDR1 LGHNA, CDR2 YNFKEQ. The chain's CDR3 is CASSPAGALSGNTIYF. CDR3 sequence (DNA): TGTGCCAGCAGCCCGGCGGGAGCCCTCTCTGGAAACACCATATATTTT.

The chain has TRBV3-1 (or the pseudogene TRBV3-2) and TRBJ1-2, with D tentatively TRBD1 (5 bases). Deletions cut 4 bases from V and 2 bases from J, with 14 bases between. Germline CDR1 and CDR2: LGHDT and YNNKEL (reference sequence). This CDR3 has 15 amino acids. CDR3 protein: CASSPGVGANYGYTF. CDR3 in DNA: TGTGCCAGCAGCCCCGGTGTAGGGGCCAACTATGGCTACACCTTC.

The rearrangement uses TRBV28 and TRBJ1-1, with 7 bases lining up with TRBD1. Per germline, CDR1 MDHEN and CDR2 SYDVKM. This CDR3 comprises 14 residues. The ends lost 6 bases at V and 2 bases at J; junction bases unmatched: 6. The CDR3 nucleotides read TGTGCCAGCAGCATCGACAGGGTTAACACTGAAGCTTTCTTT. It is translated as CASSIDRVNTEAFF.

The chain has TRBV7-9 and TRBJ1-2; 7 positions agree with TRBD1. Trimming took 5 bases from V and 1 from J; bases not matched to a gene: 13. Germline CDR1 SEHNR, CDR2 FQNEAQ (reference sequence). The CDR3 runs to 17 residues. CDR3 coding DNA: TGTGCCAGCAGCCCACCGGGACAGACACCTATTAACTATGGCTACACCTTC. This translates into CASSPPGQTPINYGYTF.

The rearrangement joins TRBV12-2 to TRBJ2-1; the table's TRBD1 call for D was not verified on the DNA. TRBV12-2 corresponds to a pseudogene. The CDR3 loop spans 18 amino acids. The CDR3 protein is CASRLLTGARLSYNEQFF. The CDR3 DNA reads TGTGCAAGTCGCCTACTTACAGGGGCGCGGTTGTCCTACAATGAGCAGTTCTTC.

CDR3 amino acids: CASRLRTGGHGYTF. CDR3 coding DNA: TGTGCCAGCAGACTCCGGACAGGGGGTCATGGCTACACCTTC. The chain uses TRBV6-6 and TRBJ1-2; TRBD1 matches 10 bases. The CDR3 consists of 14 residues. V gave up 6 bases and J gave up 6 bases; unmatched junction bases: 7. The germline gives CDR1 MNHNY, CDR2 SVGAGI (reference sequence).

The rearrangement uses TRBV5-4 and TRBJ2-7; no reliable D call. This CDR3 has 13 residues. Germline values: CDR1 SGHNT, CDR2 YYREEE (reference sequence). The V gene lost 2 bases and the J gene lost 6 bases, with 12 bases spanning the gap. The CDR3 DNA is TGTGCCAGCAGCTTCAACTCAGGTGCCGAGCAGTACTTC. Amino acids: CASSFNSGAEQYF.

This clone was observed once. The chain carries TRBV10-3 and TRBJ1-3; D not certain. The CDR3 length is 15 residues. V lost 2 bases to trimming and J lost 0 bases, with 8 bases between them. Germline lookup yields CDR1 ENHRY and CDR2 SYGVKD. The CDR3 loop reads CAISETPSSGNTIYF. The CDR3 bases are TGTGCCATCAGTGAGACCCCTAGCTCTGGAAACACCATATATTTT.

J is TRBJ1-6 and V is TRBV4-3; TRBD1 is a possible D gene (6 bases). The germline gives CDR1 LGHNA, CDR2 YSLEER. V was pared by 1 base and J by 8 bases, with 21 bases between. The CDR3 consists of 18 residues. For the CDR3, the DNA is TGCGCCAGCAGCCAAGTAGGGTTGGGAGAGTCAGGGGATTCACCCCTCCACTTT. The encoded protein is CASSQVGLGESGDSPLHF.

The chain has TRBV5-1 and TRBJ2-2, with D perhaps matching TRBD1 (6 bases). This CDR3 region has 16 residues. The germline V gene encodes CDR1 SGHRS and CDR2 YFSETQ. The V and J ends lost 0 bases and 0 bases respectively, with 9 bases between them. CDR3 loop: CASSLAGHSNTGELFF. CDR3 nucleotides: TGCGCCAGCAGCTTGGCGGGACACTCGAACACCGGGGAGCTGTTTTTT.

This clone was counted once. The chain has TRBV18 and TRBJ1-2; D is ambiguous. The CDR3 is made up of 13 amino acids. From germline, CDR1 is KGHSH and CDR2 LQKENI. Trimming stripped 9 bases from V and 0 bases from J, with 11 bases between. CDR3 sequence reads: CASDTRSNYGYTF. In DNA form, the CDR3 reads TGTGCCAGTGACACCCGGTCTAACTATGGCTACACCTTC.

The CDR3 protein is CSVEQGQGNTGELFF. The CDR3 DNA follows: TGCAGCGTTGAACAGGGACAGGGGAACACCGGGGAGCTGTTTTTT. J is TRBJ2-2 and V is TRBV29-1; 9 bases map to TRBD1. This CDR3 has 15 amino acids. The germline V gene has CDR1 SQVTM and CDR2 ANQGSEA. With V trimmed by 2 bases and J by 1 base, 2 bases remained unmatched.

The J gene is TRBJ2-5, the V gene TRBV4-1; D remains unclear. This CDR3 is built from 13 residues. The germline CDR1 and CDR2 sequences are MGHRA and YSYEKL. V was pared by 1 base and J by 4 bases, with 7 bases between. The CDR3 DNA follows: TGCGCCAGCAGCCAAGCTTCCTCAGAGACCCAGTACTTC. Encoded protein: CASSQASSETQYF.

J is TRBJ1-6 and V is TRBV5-1; 9 bases map to TRBD1. The CDR3 is 14 amino acids. Germline values: CDR1 SGHRS, CDR2 YFSETQ. Germline trimming cut 0 bases from V and 12 bases from J; bases unmatched to any gene: 4. CDR3 coding DNA: TGCGCCAGCAGCTTGGACAGGGGGCGAATACCCCTCCACTTT. It is translated as CASSLDRGRIPLHF.

The J gene is TRBJ2-2, the V gene TRBV4-3; maybe TRBD1 (6 bases). The CDR3 extends over 15 amino acids. Trimming pared 1 base from V and 1 base from J, leaving 7 bases between. The germline V gene encodes CDR1 LGHNA and CDR2 YSLEER. The CDR3 region is CASSQAGQNTGELFF. The CDR3 DNA reads TGCGCCAGCAGCCAAGCGGGACAGAACACCGGGGAGCTGTTTTTT.

CDR3 bases: TGCAGCGTTGTATGGCAGGGCGAAAGTGGCTACACCTTC. Translated: CSVVWQGESGYTF. The chain carries TRBV29-1 and TRBJ1-2; a weak D match, TRBD1 (5 bases). The CDR3 runs 13 residues. The germline V and J ends were trimmed by 4 bases and 7 bases, with 16 bases remaining between them. Per germline, CDR1 SQVTM and CDR2 ANQGSEA.

The chain has TRBV7-9 and TRBJ2-1, with D tentatively TRBD1 (6 bases). Trimming pared 5 bases from V and 5 bases from J, leaving 16 bases between. Germline-derived CDR1 and CDR2 are SEHNR and FQNEAQ (reference sequence). This CDR3 spans 15 amino acids. DNA of the CDR3: TGTGCCAGCAGCGGCAGGGGACAAGCAGACAATGAGCAGTTCTTC. This encodes CASSGRGQADNEQFF.

J is TRBJ2-5 and V is TRBV5-6; 7 bases are a match to TRBD1. This CDR3 is 14 amino acids long. CDR1 and CDR2 (germline): SGHDT, YYEEEE. The V gene end was trimmed by 4 bases and the J gene end by 2 bases; junction bases not matched to a gene: 5. DNA of the CDR3: TGTGCCAGCAGCCACTGGGACAGACAAGAGACCCAGTACTTC. Protein: CASSHWDRQETQYF.

This chain joins TRBV9 and TRBJ1-2; D remains ambiguous. V gave up 0 bases and J gave up 2 bases, with 8 bases separating them. Looked up from germline, CDR1 is SGDLS and CDR2 is YYNGEE. This CDR3 comprises 14 residues. The CDR3 sequence is CASSVVEQNYGYTF. CDR3 bases: TGTGCCAGCAGCGTAGTGGAACAGAACTATGGCTACACCTTC.

The V gene is TRBV11-3, the J gene TRBJ2-2, with D possibly being TRBD1 (6 bases). Looked up from germline, CDR1 is SGHNT and CDR2 is YENEEA. CDR3 size: 14 residues. Trimming cost V 2 bases and J 5 bases, with 9 bases left between them. This CDR3 is CASSLQTGTGELFF. CDR3 in DNA: TGTGCCAGCAGCTTACAAACAGGGACCGGGGAGCTGTTTTTT.

This chain links TRBV11-2 with TRBJ1-4; no clear D. Trimming removed 5 bases from V and 4 bases from J, with 14 bases in between. Germline loops: CDR1 SGHAT, CDR2 FQNNGV. The CDR3 runs to 15 residues. The CDR3 nucleotides read TGTGCCAGCAGCCCCGGCGAGGGAGGTAATGAAAAACTGTTTTTT. Translating gives CASSPGEGGNEKLFF.

The chain has TRBV29-1 and TRBJ1-1; D is undetermined. Germline V gives CDR1 SQVTM, CDR2 ANQGSEA. This CDR3 has 13 amino acids. V lost 3 bases, J lost 4 bases, and 12 bases lay in between. The CDR3 region is CSVDKVTGTEAFF. As DNA, the CDR3 is TGCAGCGTTGATAAAGTAACTGGCACTGAAGCTTTCTTT.

A single count supports this clone. The chain combines TRBV11-2 with TRBJ1-1, with D possibly matching TRBD1 (5 bases). CDR3 length equals 14 residues. V was cut by 5 bases and J by 4 bases, with 14 bases left in between. The germline V gene has CDR1 SGHAT and CDR2 FQNNGV. CDR3 in DNA: TGTGCCAGCAGCCTTGACAGACATGGCACTGAAGCTTTCTTT. It codes for CASSLDRHGTEAFF.

The chain employs TRBV21-1 and TRBJ2-7; no check of the table's D call, TRBD2, against the DNA was made. TRBV21-1 represents a pseudogene. This CDR3 has 16 amino acids. CDR3 DNA: TGTGCCAGCAGCCACCTTTCGAGGGAGTTGCCCTACGAGCAGTACGTC. Amino acid sequence: CASSHLSRELPYEQYV.